A selection of T cell receptor beta chains follows, all from one sample in a study of blood T cell repertoires in COVID-19. Using immunoSEQ multiplex PCR, the repertoire was profiled, and TCRdb retains in-frame clones only, with some absent. The sample yields fewer than 60,000 clones, around 90% seen once. The source material was peripheral blood. All receptors derive from a human donor with active COVID-19. The donor label of this sample is uncertain. Each CDR3 is given with its conserved first and last residue. A D gene is named only where the DNA matches it firmly. Where a row states a size, it is once, few, many or the class of an expanded clone; other rows omit it.

>TRBV7-2|.|.|TRBJ2-7
CASSKQQGLGEQYF
TGTGCCAGCAGCAAACAACAGGGTCTTGGTGAGCAGTACTTC
>TRBV10-3|.|.|TRBJ2-3
CATSPSMATDTQYF
TGTGCCACCTCCCCCTCCATGGCAACAGATACGCAGTATTTT
>TRBV6-2/TRBV6-3|.|TRBD2|TRBJ2-1
CASSLAGGRYNEQFF
TGTGCCAGCAGTCTAGCGGGGGGGAGGTACAATGAGCAGTTCTTC
>TRBV27|.|.|TRBJ1-2
CARLRRRIKSYTF
TGTGCCAGGCTACGGCGGCGAATTAAATCCTACACCTTC
>TRBV9|.|TRBD1|TRBJ1-1
CASSVMDRGYTEAFF
TGTGCCAGCAGCGTCATGGACAGGGGGTACACTGAAGCTTTCTTT
>TRBV19|.|.|TRBJ2-7
CASSIDKAKPGQYF
TGTGCCAGTAGTATAGATAAAGCGAAACCGGGGCAGTACTTC
>TRBV2|.|.|TRBJ2-3
CASSGEQGGTQYF
TGTGCCAGCAGTGGTGAGCAGGGAGGTACGCAGTATTTT
>TRBV6-6|.|TRBD2|TRBJ2-3
CASSRLAEGPEDTQYF
TGTGCCAGCAGTCGACTAGCGGAGGGGCCCGAAGATACGCAGTATTTT
>TRBV28|.|.|TRBJ2-5
CASSSRDIASQYF
TGTGCCAGCAGCTCCCGGGACATCGCGTCCCAGTACTTC
>TRBV7-9|.|.|TRBJ2-7
CASSPRGGYYEQYF
TGTGCCAGCAGCCCCCGGGGAGGCTACTACGAGCAGTACTTC
>TRBV6-6|.|.|TRBJ2-5
CASSYSGSSQETQYF
TGTGCCAGCAGTTACTCGGGCAGCTCCCAAGAGACCCAGTACTTC
>TRBV4-3|once|.|TRBJ1-6
CASSQELVAPTNSPLHF
TGCGCCAGCAGCCAAGAACTAGTTGCGCCTACCAACTCACCCCTCCACTTT
>TRBV27|.|.|TRBJ2-3
CASRDGGGDTQYF
TGTGCCAGCAGGGATGGGGGCGGGGATACGCAGTATTTT
>TRBV5-6|once|TRBD1|TRBJ1-3
CASSPGQGWTSGNTIYF
TGTGCCAGCAGCCCGGGACAGGGATGGACGTCTGGAAACACCATATATTTT
>TRBV2|.|.|TRBJ2-5
CAINQFQQETQYF
TGTGCCATCAACCAGTTTCAGCAAGAGACCCAGTACTTC
>TRBV10-2|.|TRBD1|TRBJ1-4
CASSEAGGVNEKLFF
TGCGCCAGCAGTGAGGCAGGGGGCGTGAATGAAAAACTGTTTTTT
>TRBV11-2|.|.|TRBJ1-5
CASSLDREIQPQHF
TGTGCCAGCAGCTTAGACAGGGAAATACAGCCCCAGCATTTT
>TRBV19|.|TRBD1|TRBJ1-6
CASSMTGGSYNSPLHF
TGTGCCAGTAGTATGACAGGGGGCTCCTATAATTCACCCCTCCACTTT
>TRBV18|.|.|TRBJ1-1
CASSSQGTEAFF
TGTGCCAGCTCGTCTCAGGGGACTGAAGCTTTCTTT
>TRBV11-3|few|.|TRBJ1-1
CASSRGMRELNTEAFF
TGTGCCAGCAGCCGAGGGATGCGAGAATTGAACACTGAAGCTTTCTTT
>TRBV28|.|.|TRBJ2-3
CASSFWATDTQYF
TGTGCCAGCAGTTTTTGGGCAACAGATACGCAGTATTTT
>TRBV12-5|.|.|TRBJ2-2
CASGPAGNTGELFF
TGTGCTAGTGGTCCTGCAGGGAACACCGGGGAGCTGTTTTTT
>TRBV6-5|few|.|TRBJ2-2
CASLLSRELFF
TGTGCCAGCCTACTGTCTAGGGAGCTGTTTTTT
>TRBV27|once|TRBD1|TRBJ2-3
CASSDSGQGITDTQYF
TGTGCCAGCAGTGATTCCGGACAGGGGATTACAGATACGCAGTATTTT
>TRBV5-1|.|.|TRBJ2-3
CASSTVGTGSTDTQYF
TGCGCCAGCAGCACCGTTGGGACTGGGAGCACAGATACGCAGTATTTT
>TRBV19|.|TRBD2|TRBJ2-7
CASSMSSGSSYEQYF
TGTGCCAGTAGTATGTCTAGCGGGTCCTCCTACGAGCAGTACTTC